The next 30 T cell receptor beta chains were all read from a single sample in a study of T cell responses to AZD1222 COVID-19 vaccine. Libraries were prepared by immunoSEQ multiplex PCR; TCRdb keeps only in-frame clonotypes and omits some of them. This table has approximately 80,000 clones, 70% to 90% appearing once. The source material was peripheral blood, sampled on day 0 of MenACWY control vaccination. The origin of the receptors is an adult in good health.

This chain links TRBV10-3 with TRBJ2-7, with a possible D match to TRBD2 (6 bases). Germline loops: CDR1 ENHRY, CDR2 SYGVKD. The CDR3 loop spans 13 amino acids. Trimming stripped 7 bases from V and 4 bases from J, with 14 bases between. As DNA, the CDR3 is TGTGCCATCACGGCGGGGATCCGGTACGAGCAGTACTTC. Its translation is CAITAGIRYEQYF.

The V and J genes are TRBV25-1 and TRBJ1-2; D is uncertain. Looked up from germline, CDR1 is MGHDK and CDR2 is SYGVNS. CDR3 size: 15 residues. The V and J ends lost 3 bases and 5 bases respectively, with 16 bases between them. In nucleotides, the CDR3 is TGTGCCAGCAGTGACCCCCAAAATGAGCGGTATGGCTACACCTTC. Amino acids: CASSDPQNERYGYTF.

The chain employs TRBV7-9 and TRBJ1-2; TRBD1 is a possible D gene (5 bases). Germline V lookup: CDR1 SEHNR, CDR2 FQNEAQ (reference sequence). The CDR3 is 13 residues long. V lost 0 bases to trimming and J lost 6 bases, with 8 bases between them. This chain's CDR3 is CASSLAQGDGYTF. DNA of the CDR3: TGTGCCAGCAGCTTAGCTCAGGGTGATGGCTACACCTTC.

The chain combines TRBV5-1 with TRBJ1-1; 9 nucleotides align to TRBD1. The CDR3 spans 14 residues. Germline lookup yields CDR1 SGHRS and CDR2 YFSETQ. Trimming cost V 0 bases and J 9 bases; bases outside gene matches: 6. CDR3 protein: CASSLDRGRTKAFF. The DNA for the CDR3 is TGCGCCAGCAGCTTGGACAGGGGGCGGACGAAAGCTTTCTTT.

This sequence joins TRBV4-1 and TRBJ2-2, with D tentatively TRBD2 (6 bases). Trimming took 2 bases from V and 6 from J, leaving 10 bases between them. This CDR3 region has 14 residues. Germline lookup yields CDR1 MGHRA and CDR2 YSYEKL. CDR3 DNA: TGCGCCAGCAGCCAACCTTGGGACTCCGGGGAGCTGTTTTTT. Its protein is CASSQPWDSGELFF.

The rearrangement uses TRBV28 and TRBJ1-2; D is undetermined. Trimming removed 6 bases at V and 6 bases at J, with 23 bases between. The CDR3 consists of 16 residues. Germline V gene lookup returns CDR1 MDHEN and CDR2 SYDVKM. This CDR3 reads CASSFPAGQTRNGYTF. For the CDR3, the DNA is TGTGCCAGCAGCTTTCCCGCTGGGCAGACTAGAAATGGCTACACCTTC.

This chain uses TRBV5-1 with TRBJ2-7, with D unresolved. CDR1 and CDR2 from the germline V gene are SGHRS and YFSETQ. The length of the CDR3 is 13 residues. Trimming removed 3 bases from V and 2 bases from J, with 9 bases in between. CDR3 in DNA: TGCGCCAGCAGCTACGGCGATCCCTACGAGCAGTACTTC. As protein: CASSYGDPYEQYF.

The V call is TRBV5-1, the J call TRBJ2-1, with 8 nucleotides matching TRBD1. There are 15 residues in the CDR3. Germline V gives CDR1 SGHRS, CDR2 YFSETQ. With V trimmed by 3 bases and J by 3 bases, 5 bases remained unmatched. The CDR3, as DNA: TGCGCCAGCAGCTACCGGGACAGGAACTACAATGAGCAGTTCTTC. It specifies CASSYRDRNYNEQFF.

The rearrangement uses TRBV19 and TRBJ1-2, with 10 bases aligning to TRBD1. There are 15 residues in the CDR3. J lost 4 bases, V lost 5 bases, and 7 bases had no gene match. Germline CDR1 and CDR2: LNHDA and SQIVND (reference sequence). CDR3 protein: CASSVPGQGRYGYTF. The CDR3 DNA reads TGTGCCAGTAGTGTACCGGGACAGGGGCGCTATGGCTACACCTTC.

In nucleotides, the CDR3 is TGTGCCAGCATGGGCAGGCCTGTTAACACTGAAGCTTTCTTT. Its protein is CASMGRPVNTEAFF. J is TRBJ1-1 and V is TRBV6-5; D is undetermined. V was trimmed by 7 bases and J by 2 bases, leaving 14 bases between them. This CDR3 contains 14 residues. Germline-derived CDR1 and CDR2 are MNHEY and SVGAGI.

The chain uses TRBV11-3 and TRBJ1-1; weak D call: TRBD1 (6 bases). The V end lost 5 bases, the J end lost 0 bases, and 13 bases lay between the germline ends. Germline loops: CDR1 SGHNT, CDR2 YENEEA. CDR3 length equals 15 residues. The CDR3 is CASSPGAGMNTEAFF. The CDR3 DNA reads TGTGCCAGCAGCCCAGGGGCAGGGATGAACACTGAAGCTTTCTTT.

The CDR3 loop is CACRTGISYEQYF. In DNA form, the CDR3 reads TGTGCCTGCAGGACAGGGATTTCCTACGAGCAGTACTTC. The gene calls are TRBV30 and TRBJ2-7, with 8 bases matching TRBD1. J was trimmed by 1 base and V by 6 bases; bases with no gene match: 5. The germline CDR1 and CDR2 sequences are GTSNPN and SVGIG (reference sequence). This CDR3 comprises 13 residues.

The V gene is TRBV27, the J gene TRBJ2-5; 7 bases line up with TRBD1. Germline V gene data show CDR1 as MNHEY and CDR2 as SMNVEV (reference sequence). Losses at the gene ends were 0 bases for V and 3 bases for J; bases not matched to a gene: 7. The CDR3 runs to 16 residues. The CDR3 region has the DNA TGTGCCAGCAGTTTATCCCCCAGGGGGATCGAAGAGACCCAGTACTTC. Translated, it gives CASSLSPRGIEETQYF.

The chain combines TRBV7-9 with TRBJ2-5, with 8 bases lining up with TRBD2. V lost 5 bases, J lost 5 bases, and 13 bases stayed unmatched. This CDR3 is 16 amino acids long. The germline V gene encodes CDR1 SEHNR and CDR2 FQNEAQ (reference sequence). The CDR3 here is CASSHRYPGLDETQYF. The CDR3 region has the DNA TGTGCCAGCAGCCACCGATACCCGGGACTAGACGAGACCCAGTACTTC. Supplemented by reference TRBV7-9 and TRBJ2-5, the full variable domain reads DTGVSQNPRHKITKRGQNVTFRCDPISEHNRLYWYRQTLGQGPEFLTYFQNEAQLEKSRLLSDRFSAERPKGSFSTLEIQRTEQGDSAMYLCASSHRYPGLDETQYFGPGTRLLVL.

V is TRBV4-1 and J is TRBJ1-6, with D perhaps matching TRBD1 (6 bases). Germline lookup yields CDR1 MGHRA and CDR2 YSYEKL. CDR3 length: 15 residues. V dropped 0 bases and J dropped 7 bases, with 10 bases sitting between them. The CDR3 DNA reads TGCGCCAGCAGCCAAGAGGGGGCTGAGAATTCACCCCTCCACTTT. Its protein is CASSQEGAENSPLHF.

The gene calls are TRBV5-4 and TRBJ1-4; 8 bases line up with TRBD1. This CDR3 is 14 amino acids long. The V segment lost 0 bases and the J segment 10 bases; nucleotides outside the gene matches: 5. Germline V lookup: CDR1 SGHNT, CDR2 YYREEE (reference sequence). Written as DNA, the CDR3 is TGTGCCAGCAGCTTGGGTCAGGGGGCGGGAAAACTGTTTTTT. This sequence encodes CASSLGQGAGKLFF.

The chain uses TRBV9 and TRBJ1-1; D unresolved. Per the germline V gene, CDR1 is SGDLS and CDR2 is YYNGEE. This CDR3 contains 15 residues. V was cut by 4 bases and J by 1 base, with 14 bases left in between. The CDR3 nucleotides are TGTGCCAGCAGCCTACTAGGACGGACGAACACTGAAGCTTTCTTT. Its protein is CASSLLGRTNTEAFF.

The chain employs TRBV4-1 and TRBJ2-1, with D perhaps matching TRBD1 or TRBD2 (5 bases each). Germline assignment: CDR1 MGHRA and CDR2 YSYEKL. The CDR3 has 15 residues. V lost 5 bases, J lost 3 bases, and 14 bases lay in between. CDR3 sequence: CASSSGTDNYNEQFF. The CDR3 DNA follows: TGCGCCAGCAGCTCCGGGACGGATAACTACAATGAGCAGTTCTTC.

This clone was picked up a small number of times. V and J are TRBV14 and TRBJ2-3; D may be TRBD2 (6 bases). This CDR3 has 15 residues. Trimming removed 4 bases from V and 0 bases from J, with 11 bases in between. The germline V gene has CDR1 SGHDN and CDR2 FVKESK. CDR3 amino acids: CASSRQLASTDTQYF. CDR3 sequence (DNA): TGTGCCAGCAGCCGGCAACTAGCTAGCACAGATACGCAGTATTTT.

V usage is TRBV7-9 and J usage is TRBJ2-5; tentatively, D is TRBD1 (6 bases). V shed 3 bases and J shed 4 bases, with 12 bases lying between them. CDR3 length equals 14 residues. Germline V gene data show CDR1 as SEHNR and CDR2 as FQNEAQ (reference sequence). The DNA for the CDR3 is TGTGCCAGCAGCTTGACAGGAGGTTTAGAGACCCAGTACTTC. Amino acids: CASSLTGGLETQYF. Filled out from reference TRBV7-9 and TRBJ2-5, the complete variable domain reads DTGVSQNPRHKITKRGQNVTFRCDPISEHNRLYWYRQTLGQGPEFLTYFQNEAQLEKSRLLSDRFSAERPKGSFSTLEIQRTEQGDSAMYLCASSLTGGLETQYFGPGTRLLVL.

This chain uses TRBV7-9 with TRBJ1-1; D is possibly TRBD1 (6 bases). The CDR3 loop spans 13 amino acids. V shed 2 bases and J shed 8 bases, with 12 bases lying between them. CDR1 SEHNR and CDR2 FQNEAQ come from the germline V gene (reference sequence). The CDR3 nucleotides are TGTGCCAGCAGCTTATCGAGGACAGAAGAAGCTTTCTTT. This translates into CASSLSRTEEAFF.

The CDR3 here is CASRIRGDTQYF. The CDR3 DNA is TGTGCCAGCAGAATTCGGGGAGATACGCAGTATTTT. J is TRBJ2-3 and V is TRBV27, with a possible D match to TRBD2 (5 bases). The CDR3 runs 12 residues. CDR1 is MNHEY and CDR2 is SMNVEV in the germline V gene (reference sequence). Trimming stripped 6 bases from V and 5 bases from J, with 9 bases between.

The J gene is TRBJ2-2, the V gene TRBV21-1; the table assigns TRBD1, which was not confirmed against the DNA. TRBV21-1 is marked as a pseudogene. This CDR3 spans 22 amino acids. The CDR3 DNA follows: TGTGCCAGCAGCAAAGCTTGGGGGACAGGGGTAAATCAAGACTGGAACACCGGGGAGCTGTTTTTT. This encodes CASSKAWGTGVNQDWNTGELFF.

The chain links TRBV12-3 or TRBV12-4 to TRBJ1-5, with D uncertain. This CDR3 is built from 13 residues. Trimming left V 1 base short and J 6 bases short, with 7 bases between. For the CDR3, the DNA is TGTGCCAGCAGTTTAGTGCTCGGTCAGCCCCAGCATTTT. Translating gives CASSLVLGQPQHF.

This clone has more than one count but fewer than ten. V usage is TRBV30 and J usage is TRBJ2-2, with TRBD2 identical over 11 bases. The CDR3 sequence is 16 residues long. The germline gives CDR1 GTSNPN, CDR2 SVGIG (reference sequence). The junction had 7 bases not matched to a gene; V was cut back by 3 bases and J by 4 bases. The CDR3 sequence: CAWSPGLAAFTGELFF. CDR3 in DNA: TGTGCCTGGAGCCCGGGACTAGCGGCATTCACCGGGGAGCTGTTTTTT.

This sequence joins TRBV19 and TRBJ2-6; TRBD1 is a possible D gene (6 bases). Between the trimmed V and J ends, which lost 4 bases and 2 bases, there was a span of 9 bases. Germline lookup yields CDR1 LNHDA and CDR2 SQIVND (reference sequence). The CDR3 consists of 15 residues. The CDR3 DNA sequence: TGTGCCAGTAGTACCGACAGGACTGGGGCCAACGTCCTGACTTTC. Protein sequence: CASSTDRTGANVLTF.

This clone has just a few counts. The chain uses TRBV30 and TRBJ2-2; weak D call: TRBD2 (6 bases). There are 14 residues in the CDR3. Germline loops: CDR1 GTSNPN, CDR2 SVGIG (reference sequence). V was cut by 4 bases and J by 5 bases, with 14 bases left in between. CDR3 bases: TGTGCCTGGAACCGGGGGTCATCGACCGGGGAGCTGTTTTTT. This codes for CAWNRGSSTGELFF.

V gene TRBV6-5 combines with J gene TRBJ1-5; D is unresolved. This CDR3 is built from 15 residues. Trimming removed 0 bases at V and 6 bases at J, with 12 bases between. CDR1 is MNHEY and CDR2 is SVGAGI in the germline V gene. CDR3 sequence: CASSYSIPAGQPQHF. The CDR3 DNA follows: TGTGCCAGCAGTTACTCCATACCGGCTGGTCAGCCCCAGCATTTT.

This rearrangement joins TRBV25-1 to TRBJ1-5; D unclear. Per the germline V gene, CDR1 is MGHDK and CDR2 is SYGVNS. The CDR3 spans 13 residues. V was cut by 1 base and J by 6 bases, with 7 bases left in between. In DNA form, the CDR3 reads TGTGCCAGCAGTGAATTAAGCGGTCAGCCCCAGCATTTT. Translated: CASSELSGQPQHF.

The rearrangement links TRBV5-1 to TRBJ1-5, with D maybe TRBD1 (5 bases). This CDR3 region has 14 residues. Germline V gene data show CDR1 as SGHRS and CDR2 as YFSETQ. The germline V and J ends were trimmed by 2 bases and 4 bases, with 10 bases remaining between them. The CDR3 loop is CASSFGEGNQPQHF. The CDR3 nucleotides are TGCGCCAGCAGCTTTGGGGAGGGGAATCAGCCCCAGCATTTT. Full variable domain (missing parts from reference TRBV5-1 and TRBJ1-5): KAGVTQTPRYLIKTRGQQVTLSCSPISGHRSVSWYQQTPGQGLQFLFEYFSETQRNKGNFPGRFSGRQFSNSRSEMNVSTLELGDSALYLCASSFGEGNQPQHFGDGTRLSIL.